One T cell receptor (beta chain) is described in this entry. Its specificity is not known. This may stem from a read error, because a much larger clone lies one nucleotide away. The source of the sample is a study of lung T cells in sarcoidosis with Löfgren's syndrome. Study-wide points: These T cells possibly recognize a putative, unidentified sarcoidosis-associated antigen.

Trimming took 3 bases from V and 8 from J, leaving 16 bases between them. The CDR3 contains 13 residues. The V gene's germline CDR1 is DFQATT and CDR2 SNEGSKA (reference sequence). In TCRdb, the reads were re-called with MiXCR into one record per CDR3 protein. The sample holds around 60,000 distinct CDR3 sequences, 21% seen once. The sequenced sample was CD4+ T cells from PBMCs. The V gene is TRBV20-1, the J gene TRBJ1-2; D unclear. This TCR came from a human donor with sarcoidosis (Löfgren's syndrome or another form), or a control subject (not recorded which). The DNA for the CDR3 is TGCAGTGCTAGTAGCGCCACCAGCGTGGGCTACACCTTC. Its translation is CSASSATSVGYTF.